These 23 T cell receptor beta chains came from one sample sequenced in a study of blood T cell repertoires in COVID-19. The protocol was immunoSEQ multiplex PCR, while the TCRdb copy is restricted to in-frame clones and leaves out a portion. The sample holds roughly 100,000 clones; 60% to 85% are singletons and the top ten take 5% to 8%. The sequencing sample was made of peripheral blood. The origin of the receptors is an elderly man with COVID-19, enrolled during active disease.

The J gene is TRBJ2-2, the V gene TRBV4-1; 9 nucleotides line up with TRBD2. Germline values: CDR1 MGHRA, CDR2 YSYEKL. The trim removed 4 bases at V and 3 bases at J, leaving 6 bases unmatched. The CDR3 extends over 16 amino acids. The CDR3 spells CASSLSGRGDTGELFF. The CDR3 nucleotides read TGCGCCAGCAGCCTTAGCGGGAGAGGGGACACCGGGGAGCTGTTTTTT.

The V and J genes are TRBV5-1 and TRBJ1-1, with D maybe TRBD1 (6 bases). Germline assignment: CDR1 SGHRS and CDR2 YFSETQ. Between the trimmed V and J ends, which lost 3 bases and 2 bases, there was a span of 8 bases. The CDR3 extends over 13 amino acids. The CDR3 loop is CASSWTENTEAFF. The DNA for the CDR3 is TGCGCCAGCAGCTGGACAGAAAACACTGAAGCTTTCTTT.

J is TRBJ1-5 and V is TRBV3-1 (or the pseudogene TRBV3-2); D is perhaps TRBD1 (6 bases). Trimming cost V 1 base and J 13 bases, with 14 bases left between them. CDR3 length: 13 residues. From germline, CDR1 is LGHDT and CDR2 YNNKEL (reference sequence). The CDR3 region is CASSQGGGYGQHF. The CDR3 nucleotides read TGTGCCAGCAGCCAAGGGGGGGGCTACGGGCAGCATTTT.

This rearrangement joins TRBV7-2 to TRBJ2-7, with 8 bases identical to TRBD2. This CDR3 has 15 amino acids. Germline V gene lookup returns CDR1 SGHTA and CDR2 FQGNSA. V lost 5 bases to trimming and J lost 0 bases; unmatched junction nucleotides: 6. CDR3 protein: CASSPRGGSSYEQYF. The CDR3 coding sequence is TGTGCCAGCAGCCCCCGGGGGGGGAGCTCCTACGAGCAGTACTTC.

The chain couples TRBV19 to TRBJ1-1; no clear D. Germline CDR1 reads LNHDA; CDR2 reads SQIVND (reference sequence). V was clipped by 5 bases and J by 7 bases, with 14 bases between them. The CDR3 totals 13 residues. DNA of the CDR3: TGTGCCAGTAGTGACCGGGGAACTGGTGAAGCTTTCTTT. It is translated as CASSDRGTGEAFF.

The chain is built from TRBV5-1 and TRBJ1-5, with TRBD1 identical over 9 bases. Germline V gene data show CDR1 as SGHRS and CDR2 as YFSETQ. With V trimmed by 4 bases and J by 9 bases, 8 bases remained unmatched. The CDR3 totals 14 residues. The CDR3 protein is CASSEGQGLSPQHF. The CDR3 DNA sequence: TGCGCCAGCAGCGAGGGACAGGGCTTATCGCCCCAGCATTTT.

The chain joins TRBV6-2 or TRBV6-3 to TRBJ2-3, with TRBD2 matching over 9 bases. Trimming cost V 0 bases and J 0 bases; bases outside gene matches: 7. This CDR3 has 18 amino acids. CDR1 and CDR2 from the germline V gene are MNHEY and SVGEGT. The CDR3 loop is CASSYSRTSDTSTDTQYF. The CDR3 DNA sequence: TGTGCCAGCAGTTACTCGCGGACTAGCGATACTAGCACAGATACGCAGTATTTT.

This chain uses TRBV28 with TRBJ2-7; D perhaps matches TRBD1 (6 bases). Trimming pared 6 bases from V and 8 bases from J, leaving 20 bases between. The length of the CDR3 is 14 residues. Germline V gene lookup returns CDR1 MDHEN and CDR2 SYDVKM. The DNA of the CDR3 is TGTGCCAGCAGCTCAGGGGCTCCAGAGGCTAAGCAGTACTTC. This gives the protein CASSSGAPEAKQYF.

The V gene is TRBV3-1 (or the pseudogene TRBV3-2), the J gene TRBJ2-7; D not certain. The germline V gene encodes CDR1 LGHDT and CDR2 YNNKEL (reference sequence). Between the trimmed V and J ends, which lost 4 bases and 6 bases, there was a span of 10 bases. The CDR3 is 12 residues long. The CDR3 DNA reads TGTGCCAGCAGCCCTACTAAAGGCGAGCAGTACTTC. It is translated as CASSPTKGEQYF.

The V and J genes are TRBV5-8 and TRBJ2-7, with D maybe TRBD2 (5 bases). The CDR3 has 15 amino acids. V lost 2 bases, J lost 2 bases, and 14 bases lay in between. CDR1 SGHTS and CDR2 YDEGEE come from the germline V gene. The CDR3, as DNA: TGTGCCAGCAGCTTTGACCGAGGGCGAGCCTACGAGCAGTACTTC. It specifies CASSFDRGRAYEQYF.

This rearrangement joins TRBV28 to TRBJ1-5; D call uncertain. Per germline, CDR1 MDHEN and CDR2 SYDVKM. This CDR3 region has 16 residues. Deletions cut 5 bases from V and 0 bases from J, with 14 bases between. The CDR3 spells CASSKTYPPSNQPQHF. CDR3 DNA: TGTGCCAGCAGTAAGACATATCCACCTAGCAATCAGCCCCAGCATTTT.

V and J are TRBV7-2 and TRBJ2-6; D remains unclear. In germline, CDR1 is SGHTA, CDR2 FQGNSA. This CDR3 contains 15 residues. Deletions cut 1 base from V and 2 bases from J, with 6 bases between. CDR3 loop: CASSLGRTGANVLTF. The CDR3 DNA sequence: TGTGCCAGCAGCTTAGGCAGGACTGGGGCCAACGTCCTGACTTTC.

The chain couples TRBV10-3 to TRBJ2-2; D is perhaps TRBD2 (5 bases). Trimming pared 4 bases from V and 7 bases from J, leaving 13 bases between. The germline V gene encodes CDR1 ENHRY and CDR2 SYGVKD. The CDR3 consists of 14 residues. CDR3 region: CAISVRETIGELFF. DNA of the CDR3: TGTGCCATCAGTGTGAGGGAGACTATCGGGGAGCTGTTTTTT.

CDR3 bases: TGTGCCAGCAGGTCCCGGGACAGGAACTACAATGAGCAGTTCTTC. It translates to CASRSRDRNYNEQFF. The V call is TRBV2, the J call TRBJ2-1; TRBD1 aligns across 8 bases. The CDR3 loop spans 15 amino acids. With V trimmed by 6 bases and J by 3 bases, 7 bases remained unmatched. CDR1 SNHLY and CDR2 FYNNEI come from the germline V gene.

The rearrangement links TRBV28 to TRBJ2-7; 12 bases are shared with TRBD2. The germline V gene has CDR1 MDHEN and CDR2 SYDVKM. The CDR3 covers 15 residues. Trimming took 4 bases from V and 4 from J; bases not matched to a gene: 5. Written as DNA, the CDR3 is TGTGCCAGCAGTTCCGCCGGGACTAGCGGGTACGAGCAGTACTTC. As protein: CASSSAGTSGYEQYF.

The chain uses TRBV28 and TRBJ2-3, with 9 bases matching TRBD1. CDR1 MDHEN and CDR2 SYDVKM come from the germline V gene. V was pared by 7 bases and J by 1 base, with 6 bases of the junction left unmatched. The CDR3 contains 15 residues. The CDR3 nucleotides are TGTGCCAGCACCTTACAGGGGGCCGGCACAGATACGCAGTATTTT. Translation gives CASTLQGAGTDTQYF.

J is TRBJ2-7 and V is TRBV5-1, with TRBD1 identical over 10 bases. CDR3 length: 18 amino acids. With V trimmed by 0 bases and J by 5 bases, 14 bases remained unmatched. Germline values: CDR1 SGHRS, CDR2 YFSETQ. CDR3 DNA sequence: TGCGCCAGCAGCTTGGATGCCTGGATAAGGGACAGGGGTCACGAGCAGTACTTC. This sequence encodes CASSLDAWIRDRGHEQYF.

The chain's CDR3 is CASSTDGGITDTQYF. CDR3 DNA sequence: TGTGCCAGCAGCACTGATGGGGGGATCACAGATACGCAGTATTTT. V gene TRBV5-4 combines with J gene TRBJ2-3; D might be TRBD2 (6 bases). The V end lost 4 bases, the J end lost 2 bases, and 14 bases lay between the germline ends. The CDR3 loop spans 15 amino acids. Germline V lookup: CDR1 SGHNT, CDR2 YYREEE (reference sequence).

Comment on this clone: This sample includes further DNA sequences coding for the same CDR3. The genes are TRBV27 and TRBJ2-7; TRBD2 might be the D (5 bases). Trimming cost V 0 bases and J 5 bases, with 8 bases left between them. Germline V gene lookup returns CDR1 MNHEY and CDR2 SMNVEV (reference sequence). The CDR3 is 13 amino acids. The DNA for the CDR3 is TGTGCCAGCAGTTTATCTAGCGTTCACGAGCAGTACTTC. Amino acid sequence: CASSLSSVHEQYF.

The V gene is TRBV5-1, the J gene TRBJ1-1; 8 nucleotides align to TRBD1. The germline gives CDR1 SGHRS, CDR2 YFSETQ. Trimming removed 2 bases from V and 6 bases from J; junction bases left unmatched: 9. This CDR3 contains 15 residues. The CDR3 protein is CASSFTDREGSEAFF. CDR3 DNA sequence: TGCGCCAGCAGCTTCACGGACAGGGAGGGCTCTGAAGCTTTCTTT.

The rearrangement joins TRBV7-2 to TRBJ1-5; D gene unclear. Germline V lookup: CDR1 SGHTA, CDR2 FQGNSA. V was trimmed by 1 base and J by 0 bases, leaving 7 bases between them. This CDR3 is 15 amino acids long. The CDR3 DNA is TGTGCCAGCAGCTTAGGGAGATATAGCAATCAGCCCCAGCATTTT. Translating gives CASSLGRYSNQPQHF. Using reference TRBV7-2 and TRBJ1-5 for the parts outside the CDR3, the full variable domain is GAGVSQSPSNKVTEKGKDVELRCDPISGHTALYWYRQSLGQGLEFLIYFQGNSAPDKSGLPSDRFSAERTGGSVSTLTIQRTQQEDSAVYLCASSLGRYSNQPQHFGDGTRLSIL.

The CDR3 nucleotides are TGTGCCAGTTCCGGCGGCGCTGGTGAAAAACTGTTTTTT. This codes for CASSGGAGEKLFF. V is TRBV28 and J is TRBJ1-4; D gene ambiguous. The germline V gene has CDR1 MDHEN and CDR2 SYDVKM. The CDR3 runs 13 residues. The V gene lost 9 bases and the J gene lost 7 bases, with 15 bases spanning the gap. The full variable domain, in which reference TRBV28 and TRBJ1-4 provide the parts outside the CDR3, is DVKVTQSSRYLVKRTGEKVFLECVQDMDHENMFWYRQDPGLGLRLIYFSYDVKMKEKGDIPEGYSVSREKKERFSLILESASTNQTSMYLCASSGGAGEKLFFGSGTQLSVL.

This clone was counted a single time. The V and J genes are TRBV7-8 and TRBJ1-3; D possibly corresponds to TRBD1 (5 bases). CDR3 size: 14 residues. V lost 4 bases, J lost 2 bases, and 9 bases lay in between. Per the germline V gene, CDR1 is SGHVS and CDR2 is FQNEAQ. CDR3 DNA sequence: TGTGCCAGCAGCTCCCCGGGGGCTGGAAACACCATATATTTT. Its protein is CASSSPGAGNTIYF.